The entry below gives a single TCR beta chain sequence along with its context. These data belong to a study of blood T cell repertoires in COVID-19. Study background: There were acute and convalescent COVID-19 samples, and they came from the United States, Italy and Spain. T cells, B-cell-depleted T cells, or PBMCs supplied cDNA or gDNA.

The CDR3 covers 14 residues. Looked up from germline, CDR1 is SGHVS and CDR2 is FQNEAQ. Between the trimmed V and J ends, which lost 2 bases and 5 bases, there was a span of 10 bases. As processed by the authors: It was from reference gene primer amplification that nucleated cell counts were estimated. Clones were sequenced by immunoSEQ multiplex PCR, and TCRdb holds only the in-frame ones, with some missing. V and J calls and clone size come straight from that table; D and trimming were deduced from the DNA. This table has some 94,000 clones, 87% appearing once. The clonotype comes from a human donor in a cohort sampled during active COVID-19. Sequencing was done on a sample of peripheral blood. The V gene is TRBV7-8, the J gene TRBJ2-1; possible D gene TRBD1, 6 bases. The CDR3 spells CASSLPDRNNEQFF. DNA of the CDR3: TGTGCCAGCAGCTTACCGGACAGAAACAATGAGCAGTTCTTC.